The 13 T cell receptor beta chains presented below share a single source sample, sequenced in a study of blood T cell repertoires in COVID-19. Method: immunoSEQ multiplex PCR; TCRdb's copy keeps in-frame clones and lacks some. Among over 150,000 clones listed, about 88% were seen once. Material: peripheral blood. All receptors come from a man aged 40-49 years with active or convalescent COVID-19.

The sample holds one count of this clone. The J gene is TRBJ1-1, the V gene TRBV4-1; weak D call: TRBD1 (6 bases). The CDR3 runs to 16 residues. The germline gives CDR1 MGHRA, CDR2 YSYEKL. V lost 0 bases to trimming and J lost 0 bases, with 11 bases between them. Here the CDR3 reads CASSQDAGGMNTEAFF. The DNA of the CDR3 is TGCGCCAGCAGCCAAGACGCGGGGGGCATGAACACTGAAGCTTTCTTT.

This chain uses TRBV2 with TRBJ2-1; D perhaps matches TRBD2 (5 bases). The CDR3 is 15 amino acids. With 7 bases removed from V and 0 bases from J, the gap between germline ends came to 13 bases. Germline CDR1 SNHLY, CDR2 FYNNEI. This chain's CDR3 is CASKEDFSSYNEQFF. The CDR3 bases are TGTGCCAGCAAGGAGGATTTCAGCTCCTACAATGAGCAGTTCTTC.

With respect to this clone: Other DNA sequences in the same sample also yield this CDR3. The CDR3 bases are TGTGCCAGCAGCCGACTAGCGGGGGGGCGTGAGACCCAGTACTTC. This encodes CASSRLAGGRETQYF. The chain has TRBV9 and TRBJ2-5; TRBD2 matches at 14 bases. V dropped 4 bases and J dropped 5; count of bases not matched to a gene: 4. Germline CDR1 and CDR2: SGDLS and YYNGEE. The CDR3 has 15 amino acids.

The chain couples TRBV28 to TRBJ1-4; D gene ambiguous. CDR3 length: 16 residues. Germline CDR1 MDHEN, CDR2 SYDVKM. V was cut by 8 bases and J by 2 bases, with 18 bases left in between. The CDR3 nucleotides are TGTGCCAGCGGCCCTGCCTCAGGTCGGACTAATGAAAAACTGTTTTTT. Protein product: CASGPASGRTNEKLFF. The entire variable domain, with the rest obtained from reference TRBV28 and TRBJ1-4, is as follows: DVKVTQSSRYLVKRTGEKVFLECVQDMDHENMFWYRQDPGLGLRLIYFSYDVKMKEKGDIPEGYSVSREKKERFSLILESASTNQTSMYLCASGPASGRTNEKLFFGSGTQLSVL.

The chain links TRBV14 to TRBJ2-2, with 10 bases that match TRBD1. The germline V gene encodes CDR1 SGHDN and CDR2 FVKESK. The V gene end was trimmed by 4 bases and the J gene end by 4 bases; junction bases not matched to a gene: 3. CDR3 size: 15 residues. The CDR3 nucleotides are TGTGCCAGCAGCCCCCGGGACAGGGGCACCGGGGAGCTGTTTTTT. Encoded protein: CASSPRDRGTGELFF.

V usage is TRBV5-1 and J usage is TRBJ1-6, with D possibly TRBD1 on 6 matching bases. This CDR3 is 14 amino acids long. Germline loops: CDR1 SGHRS, CDR2 YFSETQ. V lost 6 bases and J 5 bases, leaving 12 bases between the germline ends. Here the CDR3 reads CASTRAGDNSPLHF. The CDR3 DNA follows: TGCGCCAGCACCAGAGCAGGGGATAATTCACCCCTCCACTTT.

The V call is TRBV24-1, the J call TRBJ2-1, with 7 bases that match TRBD1. This CDR3 region has 15 residues. Looked up from germline, CDR1 is KGHDR and CDR2 is SFDVKD. J gave up 3 bases and V 4 bases, and 5 bases lay outside the gene matches. The CDR3 region is CATSEPTGSYNEQFF. The CDR3, as DNA: TGTGCCACCAGTGAACCGACAGGGAGCTACAATGAGCAGTTCTTC.

The rearrangement joins TRBV23-1 to TRBJ2-7; unclear D gene. TRBV23-1 is designated an ORF whose function remains uncertain. The CDR3 consists of 12 residues. V was cut by 2 bases and J by 5 bases, with 7 bases left in between. Here the CDR3 DNA reads TGCGCCAGCAGTCAACAAGGAGACGAGCAGTACTTC. Translating gives CASSQQGDEQYF.

The chain is built from TRBV6-5 and TRBJ1-5; D possibly corresponds to TRBD1 (5 bases). Trimming left V 7 bases short and J 3 bases short, with 13 bases between. The CDR3 extends over 14 amino acids. Germline CDR1 MNHEY, CDR2 SVGAGI. The CDR3 DNA reads TGTGCCAGCACCGCGGGGCAGAACAATCAGCCCCAGCATTTT. This translates into CASTAGQNNQPQHF.

The chain couples TRBV2 to TRBJ2-7; TRBD2 matches at 7 bases. There are 14 residues in the CDR3. Germline V lookup: CDR1 SNHLY, CDR2 FYNNEI. The ends lost 3 bases at V and 0 bases at J; junction bases unmatched: 2. The CDR3 region is CASSDGTNSYEQYF. CDR3 nucleotide sequence: TGTGCCAGCAGTGACGGGACTAACTCCTACGAGCAGTACTTC. Full variable domain (missing parts from reference TRBV2 and TRBJ2-7): EPEVTQTPSHQVTQMGQEVILRCVPISNHLYFYWYRQILGQKVEFLVSFYNNEISEKSEIFDDQFSVERPDGSNFTLKIRSTKLEDSAMYFCASSDGTNSYEQYFGPGTRLTVT.

This chain joins TRBV5-1 and TRBJ1-5, with 7 bases lining up with TRBD1. Trimming at V came to 1 base and at J to 5 bases, leaving 0 bases not matched to a gene. Germline values: CDR1 SGHRS, CDR2 YFSETQ. The CDR3 sequence is 13 residues long. CDR3 DNA sequence: TGCGCCAGCAGCTTGAGGGGGCATCAGCCCCAGCATTTT. It yields the protein CASSLRGHQPQHF.

The chain has TRBV7-2 and TRBJ2-1; 7 nucleotides agree with TRBD1. J was trimmed by 13 bases and V by 5 bases; bases with no gene match: 14. The CDR3 has 14 amino acids. The germline V gene encodes CDR1 SGHTA and CDR2 FQGNSA. Here the CDR3 reads CASSELSTGVVQFF. The CDR3 region has the DNA TGTGCCAGCAGCGAGCTTAGTACAGGGGTAGTACAGTTCTTC. The variable domain in full, with the rest retrieved from reference TRBV7-2 and TRBJ2-1, is GAGVSQSPSNKVTEKGKDVELRCDPISGHTALYWYRQSLGQGLEFLIYFQGNSAPDKSGLPSDRFSAERTGGSVSTLTIQRTQQEDSAVYLCASSELSTGVVQFFGPGTRLTVL.

This sequence joins TRBV29-1 and TRBJ2-3; 7 nucleotides agree with TRBD1. CDR1 and CDR2 (germline): SQVTM, ANQGSEA. The CDR3 has 13 amino acids. V shed 7 bases and J 1 base; nucleotides not matched to a gene: 5. CDR3 amino acids: CSETGAGTDTQYF. CDR3 nucleotide sequence: TGCAGCGAAACAGGGGCCGGCACAGATACGCAGTATTTT.